Shown below are 30 T cell receptor beta chains from a single sample sequenced in a study of OX40 agonist ivuxolimab in advanced cancers. The table came from immunoSEQ multiplex PCR; TCRdb's copy has only in-frame clones and leaves some out. Of about 50,000 clones listed, around 89% are singletons. Sequencing was performed on CD4+ or CD8+ T cells sorted from blood, taken in a trial of the OX40 agonist ivuxolimab. These receptors were obtained from an adult with an advanced solid tumor such as melanoma, head and neck, liver or kidney cancer.

This clone was detected once. The V gene is TRBV19, the J gene TRBJ1-3; TRBD1 matches 9 bases. The CDR3 consists of 16 residues. Germline CDR1 and CDR2: LNHDA and SQIVND (reference sequence). Unmatched junction bases numbered 4, after V lost 4 bases and J lost 0 bases. The CDR3 DNA sequence: TGTGCCAGTAGTACGGGACAGGGTTTCTCTGGAAACACCATATATTTT. Its protein product is CASSTGQGFSGNTIYF.

V usage is TRBV6-6 and J usage is TRBJ1-2, with D possibly TRBD1 on 5 matching bases. Per germline, CDR1 MNHNY and CDR2 SVGAGI (reference sequence). Trimming removed 6 bases at V and 6 bases at J, with 8 bases between. The CDR3 is 11 residues long. In nucleotides, the CDR3 is TGTGCCAGCAGGGACAACCATGGCTACACCTTC. It codes for CASRDNHGYTF.

The chain couples TRBV28 to TRBJ2-2; D remains ambiguous. Trimming left V 5 bases short and J 5 bases short, with 21 bases between. CDR1 is MDHEN and CDR2 is SYDVKM in the germline V gene. The CDR3 runs 17 residues. The CDR3 loop is CASSPEPYIGLTGELFF. The CDR3 coding sequence is TGTGCCAGCAGTCCCGAACCCTACATAGGCCTAACCGGGGAGCTGTTTTTT.

V and J are TRBV19 and TRBJ2-1; tentatively, D is TRBD2 (5 bases). Germline V lookup: CDR1 LNHDA, CDR2 SQIVND (reference sequence). The V end lost 8 bases, the J end lost 1 base, and 15 bases lay between the germline ends. CDR3 size: 15 residues. The chain's CDR3 is CASSDLPLSYNEQFF. CDR3 nucleotides: TGTGCCAGTTCGGACTTACCACTGTCCTACAATGAGCAGTTCTTC.

This chain uses TRBV13 with TRBJ2-2; 10 nucleotides line up with TRBD2. The ends lost 3 bases at V and 0 bases at J; junction bases unmatched: 1. CDR3 length: 16 residues. The germline V gene encodes CDR1 PRHDT and CDR2 FYEKMQ (reference sequence). This CDR3 reads CASSFSGGTNTGELFF. CDR3 DNA: TGTGCCAGCAGCTTTAGCGGGGGGACGAACACCGGGGAGCTGTTTTTT.

V and J are TRBV20-1 and TRBJ1-5; D is ambiguous. This CDR3 comprises 11 residues. CDR1 DFQATT and CDR2 SNEGSKA come from the germline V gene (reference sequence). The V end lost 7 bases, the J end lost 11 bases, and 15 bases lay between the germline ends. The CDR3 protein is CSGELNAAQHF. As DNA, the CDR3 is TGCAGTGGAGAGCTCAACGCGGCCCAGCATTTT.

V and J are TRBV30 and TRBJ1-1; 8 bases are shared with TRBD1. This CDR3 is 16 amino acids long. Looked up from germline, CDR1 is GTSNPN and CDR2 is SVGIG (reference sequence). The J segment lost 6 bases and the V segment lost 2 bases, leaving 14 bases of the junction unmatched. The CDR3 loop reads CAWSRQGAPHYSEAFF. DNA of the CDR3: TGTGCCTGGAGTCGGCAGGGGGCCCCTCATTACTCTGAAGCTTTCTTT.

This chain joins TRBV28 and TRBJ1-2, with 7 bases lining up with TRBD1. Germline V lookup: CDR1 MDHEN, CDR2 SYDVKM. Losses at the gene ends were 2 bases for V and 3 bases for J; bases not matched to a gene: 3. This CDR3 has 14 residues. CDR3 nucleotides: TGTGCCAGCAGTTTAGGTACAGGGGACTATGGCTACACCTTC. Translated, it gives CASSLGTGDYGYTF.

V gene TRBV6-5 combines with J gene TRBJ2-3, with D possibly being TRBD1 (5 bases). From germline, CDR1 is MNHEY and CDR2 SVGAGI. This CDR3 is 16 amino acids long. Trimming left V 0 bases short and J 2 bases short, with 12 bases between. CDR3 DNA: TGTGCCAGCAGTTACTCGGGGCGTATTCCCACAGATACGCAGTATTTT. Its translation is CASSYSGRIPTDTQYF.

The J gene is TRBJ1-1, the V gene TRBV15, with D perhaps TRBD1 (5 bases). The V end lost 3 bases, the J end lost 3 bases, and 11 bases lay between the germline ends. Germline CDR1 LNHNV, CDR2 YYDKDF (reference sequence). CDR3 size: 14 residues. CDR3 residues: CATSSFGGYTEAFF. Written as DNA, the CDR3 is TGTGCCACCAGCAGCTTTGGGGGATACACTGAAGCTTTCTTT.

This clone was picked up one time. V and J are TRBV9 and TRBJ2-2, with a possible D match to TRBD2 (6 bases). The CDR3 sequence is 12 residues long. The V gene's germline CDR1 is SGDLS and CDR2 YYNGEE. Trimming took off 7 bases at V and 4 bases at J, with 8 bases between the two ends. The CDR3 DNA sequence: TGTGCCAGCGGGGGGTTCACCGGGGAGCTGTTTTTT. Translated, it gives CASGGFTGELFF.

This sequence joins TRBV15 and TRBJ2-7; tentatively, D is TRBD2 (5 bases). Trimming took 1 base from V and 7 from J, leaving 14 bases between them. The CDR3 spans 14 residues. CDR1 and CDR2 from the germline V gene are LNHNV and YYDKDF (reference sequence). For the CDR3, the DNA is TGTGCCACCAGCAGAGGCGGATCGGGGTCAGAGCAGTACTTC. Residues: CATSRGGSGSEQYF.

The V gene is TRBV29-1, the J gene TRBJ2-7; D may be TRBD2 (5 bases). The ends were cut back, 0 bases at V and 3 bases at J, with 15 bases in the middle. This CDR3 is 15 amino acids long. Germline V lookup: CDR1 SQVTM, CDR2 ANQGSEA. This CDR3 reads CSVEDRRGSGYEQYF. CDR3 sequence (DNA): TGCAGCGTTGAAGATCGCCGAGGGAGCGGCTACGAGCAGTACTTC.

This clone has a handful of counts. The chain combines TRBV6-5 with TRBJ1-3; perhaps TRBD1 as D (5 bases). The CDR3 consists of 13 residues. The germline gives CDR1 MNHEY, CDR2 SVGAGI. V was shortened by 10 bases and J by 0 bases, with 10 bases between the two germline ends. The chain's CDR3 is CATCGGSGNTIYF. CDR3 nucleotides: TGTGCCACCTGCGGGGGCTCTGGAAACACCATATATTTT.

The rearrangement links TRBV5-8 to TRBJ2-1; 8 bases fit TRBD1. This CDR3 comprises 15 residues. CDR1 and CDR2 (germline): SGHTS, YDEGEE. Germline trimming cut 3 bases from V and 2 bases from J; bases unmatched to any gene: 4. The CDR3 loop is CASSSGQETYNEQFF. The CDR3 DNA sequence: TGTGCCAGCAGCTCGGGACAGGAGACCTACAATGAGCAGTTCTTC.

This chain connects TRBV7-9 to TRBJ2-1, with TRBD1 matching 8 bases. After removal of 6 bases from V and 6 bases from J, the junction contained 4 bases not matched to a gene. Germline loops: CDR1 SEHNR, CDR2 FQNEAQ (reference sequence). The CDR3 is made up of 13 amino acids. The CDR3 is CASSPGGGNEQFF. In nucleotides, the CDR3 is TGTGCCAGCAGTCCAGGGGGCGGCAATGAGCAGTTCTTC.

This chain connects TRBV6-5 to TRBJ2-1, with D possibly matching TRBD2 (6 bases). The CDR3 is 14 residues long. Germline lookup yields CDR1 MNHEY and CDR2 SVGAGI. With 2 bases removed from V and 6 bases from J, the gap between germline ends came to 11 bases. The CDR3 nucleotides read TGTGCCAGCAGTTACGGTGGGGGGAGCAATGAGCAGTTCTTC. This encodes CASSYGGGSNEQFF.

This sequence joins TRBV5-6 and TRBJ2-7; TRBD2 might be the D (6 bases). The CDR3 loop spans 14 amino acids. Germline V gene lookup returns CDR1 SGHDT and CDR2 YYEEEE. The ends were cut back, 4 bases at V and 6 bases at J, with 17 bases in the middle. CDR3 region: CASSTGTAEGEQYF. CDR3 sequence (DNA): TGTGCCAGCAGCACCGGGACGGCGGAGGGCGAGCAGTACTTC.

This clone was recorded once. The V and J genes are TRBV6-5 and TRBJ1-2; D is undetermined. Per germline, CDR1 MNHEY and CDR2 SVGAGI. Trimming pared 0 bases from V and 0 bases from J, leaving 5 bases between. The CDR3 has 14 residues. Here the CDR3 DNA reads TGTGCCAGCAGTTACTCGGCAGCTAACTATGGCTACACCTTC. Protein: CASSYSAANYGYTF.

V and J are TRBV9 and TRBJ2-1, with D possibly matching TRBD1 (5 bases). CDR1 SGDLS and CDR2 YYNGEE come from the germline V gene. The V gene lost 0 bases and the J gene lost 1 base, with 8 bases spanning the gap. This CDR3 has 15 amino acids. The CDR3, as DNA: TGTGCCAGCAGCGTAGGTGGGGCTTCCTACAATGAGCAGTTCTTC. It codes for CASSVGGASYNEQFF.

V is TRBV6-6 and J is TRBJ1-2, with unresolved D. V lost 10 bases and J 6 bases, leaving 18 bases between the germline ends. CDR1 is MNHNY and CDR2 is SVGAGI in the germline V gene (reference sequence). The CDR3 length is 13 residues. The CDR3 is CATTVGGLNGYTF. The DNA of the CDR3 is TGTGCCACTACGGTGGGAGGGTTAAATGGCTACACCTTC.

The gene calls are TRBV29-1 and TRBJ1-2; no definite D call. Germline V gene lookup returns CDR1 SQVTM and CDR2 ANQGSEA. This CDR3 region has 13 residues. The germline V and J ends were trimmed by 5 bases and 8 bases, with 18 bases remaining between them. The chain's CDR3 is CSVYFTDRRGYTF. DNA of the CDR3: TGCAGCGTTTATTTTACGGACCGGAGAGGCTACACCTTC.

The genes are TRBV7-2 and TRBJ2-1, with TRBD2 matching over 9 bases. CDR3 length: 16 residues. The germline V gene encodes CDR1 SGHTA and CDR2 FQGNSA. The V segment lost 1 base and the J segment 7 bases; nucleotides outside the gene matches: 8. CDR3 amino acids: CASSLGLAGMNNEQFF. The CDR3 coding sequence is TGTGCCAGCAGCTTAGGGCTAGCGGGGATGAATAATGAGCAGTTCTTC.

The chain carries TRBV5-2 and TRBJ1-2; no DNA check was done on the table's D call, TRBD1. TRBV5-2 has pseudogene status. The CDR3 is 13 amino acids. CDR3 sequence reads: CASRTGMDYGYTF. The CDR3, as DNA: TGTGCCAGCCGGACAGGGATGGACTATGGCTACACCTTC.

The rearrangement uses TRBV4-1 and TRBJ2-5; perhaps D is TRBD1 or TRBD2 (5 bases each). The J call may not be correct, given that the DNA end is closer to TRBJ2-7. This CDR3 contains 15 residues. Germline V gene lookup returns CDR1 MGHRA and CDR2 YSYEKL. DNA of the CDR3: TGCGCCAGCAGTCCAAACCGGGACCAAACCTACGAGCAGTACTTC. This translates into CASSPNRDQTYEQYF.

The V and J genes are TRBV7-2 and TRBJ2-5, with TRBD2 as a possible D gene (7 bases). This CDR3 comprises 16 residues. Germline CDR1 is SGHTA and CDR2 is FQGNSA. V lost 2 bases, J lost 5 bases, and 18 bases lay in between. The CDR3 sequence is CASSLTRGPYLETQYF. For the CDR3, the DNA is TGTGCCAGCAGCTTAACGCGGGGGCCCTACCTTGAGACCCAGTACTTC. The complete variable domain, with remaining parts taken from reference TRBV7-2 and TRBJ2-5, reads GAGVSQSPSNKVTEKGKDVELRCDPISGHTALYWYRQSLGQGLEFLIYFQGNSAPDKSGLPSDRFSAERTGGSVSTLTIQRTQQEDSAVYLCASSLTRGPYLETQYFGPGTRLLVL.

This chain uses TRBV4-3 with TRBJ1-4, with 8 bases identical to TRBD1. Per the germline V gene, CDR1 is LGHNA and CDR2 is YSLEER. The CDR3 covers 18 residues. Trimming at V came to 0 bases and at J to 8 bases, leaving 14 bases not matched to a gene. The CDR3, as DNA: TGCGCCAGCAGCCAAGAAGGAGTTGTGGGACAGGTGGTGGAAAAACTGTTTTTT. Translation: CASSQEGVVGQVVEKLFF.

The chain combines TRBV27 with TRBJ2-2, with D possibly TRBD2 on 5 matching bases. Germline V CDR1 and CDR2: MNHEY, SMNVEV (reference sequence). V was trimmed by 6 bases and J by 0 bases, leaving 11 bases between them. This CDR3 spans 15 amino acids. The CDR3 sequence is CASSQYGTNTGELFF. The CDR3 DNA is TGTGCCAGCAGCCAATACGGGACGAACACCGGGGAGCTGTTTTTT.

On this clone itself: One end of the junction fails to match germline, which may point to a read error. In nucleotides, the CDR3 is TGTGCCAGTAGTATAACCACCGGGAATGGGCAGTTCTTC. Translated: CASSITTGNGQFF. This chain uses TRBV19 with TRBJ2-1, with D possibly being TRBD2 (5 bases). Germline CDR1 and CDR2: LNHDA and SQIVND (reference sequence). The CDR3 is 13 residues long.

This clone was observed a few times. The chain carries TRBV7-9 and TRBJ1-1; tentatively, D is TRBD1 (5 bases). V dropped 0 bases and J dropped 10 bases, with 6 bases sitting between them. The V gene's germline CDR1 is SEHNR and CDR2 FQNEAQ (reference sequence). CDR3 size: 11 residues. CDR3 in amino acids: CASSLAQGAFF. CDR3 in DNA: TGTGCCAGCAGCTTAGCGCAGGGAGCTTTCTTT. Full variable domain (rest looked up from reference TRBV7-9 and TRBJ1-1): DTGVSQNPRHKITKRGQNVTFRCDPISEHNRLYWYRQTLGQGPEFLTYFQNEAQLEKSRLLSDRFSAERPKGSFSTLEIQRTEQGDSAMYLCASSLAQGAFFGQGTRLTVV.